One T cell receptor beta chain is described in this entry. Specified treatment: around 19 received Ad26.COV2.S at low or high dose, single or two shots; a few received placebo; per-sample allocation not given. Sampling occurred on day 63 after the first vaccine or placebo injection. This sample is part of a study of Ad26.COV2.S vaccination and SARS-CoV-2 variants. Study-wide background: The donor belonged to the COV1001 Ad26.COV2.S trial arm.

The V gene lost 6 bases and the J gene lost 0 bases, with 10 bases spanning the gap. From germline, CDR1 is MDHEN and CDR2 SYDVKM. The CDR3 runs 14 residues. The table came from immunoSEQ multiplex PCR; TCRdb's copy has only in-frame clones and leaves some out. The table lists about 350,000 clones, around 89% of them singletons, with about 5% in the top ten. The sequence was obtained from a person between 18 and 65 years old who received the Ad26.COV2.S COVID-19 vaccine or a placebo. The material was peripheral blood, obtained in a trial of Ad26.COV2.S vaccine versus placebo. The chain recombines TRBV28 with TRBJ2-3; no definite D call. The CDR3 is CASSRKASTDTQYF. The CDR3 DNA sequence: TGTGCCAGCAGCCGAAAGGCGAGCACAGATACGCAGTATTTT. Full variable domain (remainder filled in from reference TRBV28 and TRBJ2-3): DVKVTQSSRYLVKRTGEKVFLECVQDMDHENMFWYRQDPGLGLRLIYFSYDVKMKEKGDIPEGYSVSREKKERFSLILESASTNQTSMYLCASSRKASTDTQYFGPGTRLTVL.